This T cell receptor beta chain emerged from a study of blood T cell repertoires in COVID-19. Whole-study context: Acute and convalescent COVID-19 specimens originated in the United States, Italy and Spain. Sources were T cells, B-cell-depleted T cells, or PBMCs; the material itself was cDNA or gDNA.

Germline-derived CDR1 and CDR2 are SGHRS and YFSETQ. The CDR3 length is 14 residues. With V trimmed by 5 bases and J by 7 bases, 10 bases remained unmatched. Original analysis: The assay estimated nucleated cells by amplifying reference gene primers. Measured with immunoSEQ multiplex PCR; TCRdb has only the in-frame clones, and not every one. D and trimming were read from the DNA, whereas the V and J calls and clone size are those reported in that table. The sample carries fewer than 85,000 clones, 70% to 90% recorded once. The sequencing sample was made of peripheral blood. The genes are TRBV5-1 and TRBJ2-3, with 7 positions matching TRBD1. The sequence came from a middle-aged man with active COVID-19. The CDR3 protein is CASSTGTASYTQYF. The CDR3 nucleotides are TGCGCCAGCAGTACCGGGACAGCCTCCTATACGCAGTATTTT.